One sample yielded the 9 T cell receptor beta chains listed below, sequenced in a study of CXCR3-negative and CXCR3-positive naive CD8 T cells. Each TRB cDNA library was prepared by 5' RACE (with UMI labels). TCRdb reanalyzed the 5' RACE reads, giving one entry per CDR3 protein sequence and no DNA. Its listing shows about 38,000 distinct CDR3 sequences. Sequenced input: memory CD8+ T cells from blood. The receptors shown here come from a human donor in good health. Some clones in this sample may be carry-over from other donors' samples.

The J gene is TRBJ1-1, the V gene TRBV25-1; TCRdb gives TRBD1 as the D gene, but with no DNA this cannot be confirmed. The germline gives CDR1 MGHDK, CDR2 SYGVNS. The CDR3 length is 14 residues. CDR3 residues: CATSPGQQNTEAFF.

The CDR3 is CASREGVWREQYF. The rearrangement joins TRBV27 to TRBJ2-7; TCRdb returns TRBD2, unconfirmable since there is no DNA. Germline V gene data show CDR1 as MNHEY and CDR2 as SMNVEV (reference sequence). The CDR3 totals 13 residues.

The rearrangement uses TRBV12-3 or TRBV12-4 and TRBJ2-5; TCRdb calls TRBD2, which cannot be checked without DNA. The CDR3 extends over 16 amino acids. The CDR3 loop reads CASSGGTSGGGETQYF.

The genes are TRBV25-1 and TRBJ2-1; TCRdb selects TRBD1, and the lack of DNA leaves this call unchecked. This CDR3 has 13 residues. Germline assignment: CDR1 MGHDK and CDR2 SYGVNS. The CDR3: CASSGRVYNEQFF.

The V and J genes are TRBV29-1 and TRBJ2-7; TCRdb selects TRBD1, and the lack of DNA leaves this call unchecked. This CDR3 region has 15 residues. Germline CDR1 is SQVTM and CDR2 is ANQGSEA. The CDR3 reads CSVAGTGSTHYEQYF.

The J gene is TRBJ2-4, the V gene TRBV5-5; no DNA is available, so the TRBD2 call from TCRdb remains unchecked. CDR3 length equals 18 residues. Germline V gene sequence: CDR1 SGHKS, CDR2 YYEKEE (reference sequence). The CDR3 loop reads CASSLWLAGDPAKNIQYF.

This chain joins TRBV20-1 and TRBJ1-1. The CDR3 is 13 amino acids. Per the germline V gene, CDR1 is DFQATT and CDR2 is SNEGSKA (reference sequence). The CDR3 loop reads CSARAGGDTEAFF.

V and J are TRBV29-1 and TRBJ2-7; TCRdb proposes TRBD1, but this gene call is untestable without DNA. Germline V CDR1 and CDR2: SQVTM, ANQGSEA. The CDR3 runs to 14 residues. The CDR3 protein is CSVDGEGGSYEQYF.

The gene calls are TRBV18 and TRBJ2-1. CDR3 length equals 21 residues. The germline V gene has CDR1 KGHSH and CDR2 LQKENI. CDR3 sequence reads: CASSPTSGSDDNPSSYNEQFF.